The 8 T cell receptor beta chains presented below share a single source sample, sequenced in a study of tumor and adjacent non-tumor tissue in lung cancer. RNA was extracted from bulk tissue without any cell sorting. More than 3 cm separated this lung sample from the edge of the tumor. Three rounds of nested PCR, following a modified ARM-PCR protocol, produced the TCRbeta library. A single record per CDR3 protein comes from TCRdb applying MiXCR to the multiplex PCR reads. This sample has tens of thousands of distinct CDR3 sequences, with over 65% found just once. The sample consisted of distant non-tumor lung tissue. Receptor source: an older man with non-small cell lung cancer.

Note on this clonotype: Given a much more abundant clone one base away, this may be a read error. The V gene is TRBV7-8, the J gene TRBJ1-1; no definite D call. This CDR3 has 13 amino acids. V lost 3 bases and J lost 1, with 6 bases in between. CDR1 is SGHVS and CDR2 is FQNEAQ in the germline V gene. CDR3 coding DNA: TGTGCCAGCAGCTTGACGAGGAACACTGAAGCTTTCTTT. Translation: CASSLTRNTEAFF. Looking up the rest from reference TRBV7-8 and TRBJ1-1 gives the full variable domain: GAGVSQSPRYKVAKRGQDVALRCDPISGHVSLFWYQQALGQGPEFLTYFQNEAQLDKSGLPSDRFFAERPEGSVSTLKIQRTQQEDSAVYLCASSLTRNTEAFFGQGTRLTVV.

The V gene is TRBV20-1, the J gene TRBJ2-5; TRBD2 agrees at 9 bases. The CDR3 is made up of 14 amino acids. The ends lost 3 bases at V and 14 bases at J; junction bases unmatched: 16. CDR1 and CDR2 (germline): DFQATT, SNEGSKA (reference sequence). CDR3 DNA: TGCAGTGCTAGGAGGGGCGGGGGGGCGGAGACCCTTTACTTC. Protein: CSARRGGGAETLYF.

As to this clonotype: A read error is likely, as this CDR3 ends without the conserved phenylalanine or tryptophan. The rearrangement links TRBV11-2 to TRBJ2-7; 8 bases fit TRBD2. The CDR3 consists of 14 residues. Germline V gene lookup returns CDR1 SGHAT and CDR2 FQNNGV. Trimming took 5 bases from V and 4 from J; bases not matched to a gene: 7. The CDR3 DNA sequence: TGTGCCAGCAGCCTAGGTAGCGGGACATACGAGCAGTACATC. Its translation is CASSLGSGTYEQYI.

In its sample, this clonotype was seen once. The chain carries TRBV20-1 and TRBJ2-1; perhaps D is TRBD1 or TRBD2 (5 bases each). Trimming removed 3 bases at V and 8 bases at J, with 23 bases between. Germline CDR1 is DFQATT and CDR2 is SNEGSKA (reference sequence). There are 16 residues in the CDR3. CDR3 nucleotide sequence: TGCAGTGCTAGTCGCCGTCTAGTGGTCGTGGGGGATGAGCAGTTCTTC. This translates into CSASRRLVVVGDEQFF.

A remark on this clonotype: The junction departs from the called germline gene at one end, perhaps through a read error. The CDR3 DNA reads as TGTGCCAGCAGTTCCATGACAGGGTCGAGTTCTGGAATCACCATATATTTT. Encoded protein: CASSSMTGSSSGITIYF. The chain employs TRBV28 and TRBJ1-3; 7 positions match TRBD1. The CDR3 has 17 residues. Germline V lookup: CDR1 MDHEN, CDR2 SYDVKM.

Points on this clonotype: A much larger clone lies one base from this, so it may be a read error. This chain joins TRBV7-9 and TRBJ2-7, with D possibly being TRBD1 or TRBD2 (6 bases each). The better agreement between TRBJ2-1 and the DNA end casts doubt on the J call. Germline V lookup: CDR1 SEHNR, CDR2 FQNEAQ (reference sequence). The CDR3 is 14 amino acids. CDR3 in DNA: TGTGCCAGCAGCTTTGAGGGGGGCAACTACGAGCAGTTCTTC. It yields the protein CASSFEGGNYEQFF.

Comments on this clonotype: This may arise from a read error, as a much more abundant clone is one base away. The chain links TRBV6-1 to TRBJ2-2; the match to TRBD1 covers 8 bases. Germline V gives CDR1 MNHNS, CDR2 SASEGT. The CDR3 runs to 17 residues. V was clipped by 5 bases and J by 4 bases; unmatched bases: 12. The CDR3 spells CASSSPGQAFSTGELFF. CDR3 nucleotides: TGTGCCAGCAGTAGCCCGGGACAGGCTTTTTCCACCGGGGAGCTGTTTTTT.

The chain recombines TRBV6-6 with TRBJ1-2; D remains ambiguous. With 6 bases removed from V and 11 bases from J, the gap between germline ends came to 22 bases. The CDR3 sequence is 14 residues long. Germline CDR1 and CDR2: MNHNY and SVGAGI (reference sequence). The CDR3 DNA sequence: TGTGCCAGCAGAGGACCGGGATCCATTGGTATGTACACCTTC. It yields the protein CASRGPGSIGMYTF.